Listed below are T cell receptor beta chains from one sample, sequenced in a study of cytomegalovirus exposure and HLA in healthy donors. Repertoires were generated with immunoSEQ multiplex PCR, while TCRdb's copy carries only in-frame clones and drops some. The repertoire has about 96,000 clones, about four fifths of them found once; the top ten carry approximately 14%. The sample taken for sequencing was PBMCs. These receptors were collected from a woman aged 70-85 years in good health and CMV-seropositive. CDR3s include the opening cysteine and the closing phenylalanine or tryptophan. Each record gives: V gene, clone size, D gene, J gene, CDR3 protein, CDR3 DNA. The D gene is left open where the match is weak. Clone size, where shown, is once, few, many, or a class for clones that have expanded.

V gene: TRBV5-1; clone size: .; D gene: .; J gene: TRBJ2-5; CDR3 protein: CASSLGRSQGETQYF; CDR3 DNA: TGCGCCAGCAGCTTGGGACGTTCTCAGGGGGAGACCCAGTACTTC
V gene: TRBV13; clone size: .; D gene: .; J gene: TRBJ2-3; CDR3 protein: CASSPRTAYTDTQYF; CDR3 DNA: TGTGCCAGCAGCCCTAGGACAGCCTACACAGATACGCAGTATTTT
V gene: TRBV6-6; clone size: few; D gene: .; J gene: TRBJ1-4; CDR3 protein: CASSPQIKLFF; CDR3 DNA: TGTGCCAGCAGTCCTCAGATAAAACTGTTTTTT
V gene: TRBV28; clone size: .; D gene: TRBD1; J gene: TRBJ1-5; CDR3 protein: CASIPGTGGNQPQHF; CDR3 DNA: TGTGCCAGCATTCCCGGCACAGGGGGCAATCAGCCCCAGCATTTT
V gene: TRBV9; clone size: .; D gene: TRBD2; J gene: TRBJ2-5; CDR3 protein: CASSVGTSGGTQETQYF; CDR3 DNA: TGTGCCAGCAGCGTAGGGACTAGCGGGGGGACGCAAGAGACCCAGTACTTC
V gene: TRBV28; clone size: .; D gene: TRBD2; J gene: TRBJ2-7; CDR3 protein: CASSFRLAPREQYF; CDR3 DNA: TGTGCCAGCAGTTTTCGACTAGCCCCGCGAGAGCAGTACTTC
V gene: TRBV6-6; clone size: .; D gene: .; J gene: TRBJ2-1; CDR3 protein: CASNLANEQFF; CDR3 DNA: TGTGCCAGCAATTTAGCGAATGAGCAGTTCTTC
V gene: TRBV7-9; clone size: .; D gene: .; J gene: TRBJ1-2; CDR3 protein: CASSRPGLDGYTF; CDR3 DNA: TGTGCCAGCAGTAGACCGGGACTTGATGGCTACACCTTC
V gene: TRBV27; clone size: .; D gene: TRBD2; J gene: TRBJ2-1; CDR3 protein: CASSLRTSGSYNEQFF; CDR3 DNA: TGTGCCAGCAGTTTACGGACTAGCGGGTCCTACAATGAGCAGTTCTTC
V gene: TRBV7-3; clone size: .; D gene: TRBD1; J gene: TRBJ1-3; CDR3 protein: CASSLNTGAGNTIYF; CDR3 DNA: TGTGCCAGCAGCCTAAACACAGGGGCTGGAAACACCATATATTTT
V gene: TRBV9; clone size: .; D gene: TRBD1; J gene: TRBJ2-7; CDR3 protein: CASSVETGVTYEQYF; CDR3 DNA: TGTGCCAGCAGCGTAGAGACAGGGGTTACCTACGAGCAGTACTTC
V gene: TRBV7-9; clone size: .; D gene: .; J gene: TRBJ2-7; CDR3 protein: CASRGGRSYEQYF; CDR3 DNA: TGTGCCAGCAGGGGGGGACGTTCCTACGAGCAGTACTTC
V gene: TRBV9; clone size: once; D gene: TRBD2; J gene: TRBJ2-2; CDR3 protein: CASSVALAGERTGELFF; CDR3 DNA: TGTGCCAGCAGCGTAGCCCTAGCGGGAGAGCGCACCGGGGAGCTGTTTTTT
V gene: TRBV7-8; clone size: .; D gene: .; J gene: TRBJ2-3; CDR3 protein: CASSLAGRGPSTDTQYF; CDR3 DNA: TGTGCCAGCAGCTTAGCGGGGCGGGGGCCGAGCACAGATACGCAGTATTTT
V gene: TRBV7-2; clone size: .; D gene: .; J gene: TRBJ2-1; CDR3 protein: CASSKWTGTGEQFF; CDR3 DNA: TGTGCCAGCAGCAAATGGACCGGGACTGGTGAGCAGTTCTTC
V gene: TRBV11-2; clone size: .; D gene: .; J gene: TRBJ1-4; CDR3 protein: CASSLEGWAGEKLFF; CDR3 DNA: TGTGCCAGCAGCTTAGAAGGGTGGGCGGGTGAAAAACTGTTTTTT
V gene: TRBV28; clone size: .; D gene: .; J gene: TRBJ1-1; CDR3 protein: CASITGRGITEAFF; CDR3 DNA: TGTGCCAGCATCACTGGAAGGGGGATCACTGAAGCTTTCTTT
V gene: TRBV9; clone size: few; D gene: TRBD2; J gene: TRBJ2-7; CDR3 protein: CASSVRGGSYEQYF; CDR3 DNA: TGTGCCAGCAGCGTACGGGGAGGGTCCTACGAGCAGTACTTC
V gene: TRBV11-2; clone size: once; D gene: TRBD2; J gene: TRBJ2-5; CDR3 protein: CASRLGTGGQETQYF; CDR3 DNA: TGTGCCAGCAGATTAGGGACGGGGGGCCAAGAGACCCAGTACTTC
V gene: TRBV9; clone size: few; D gene: TRBD1; J gene: TRBJ2-1; CDR3 protein: CASSGTVGNEQFF; CDR3 DNA: TGTGCCAGCTCCGGGACAGTAGGCAATGAGCAGTTCTTC
V gene: TRBV7-3; clone size: .; D gene: .; J gene: TRBJ2-5; CDR3 protein: CASSKRARGETQYF; CDR3 DNA: TGTGCCAGCAGCAAACGGGCCCGAGGGGAGACCCAGTACTTC
V gene: TRBV7-2; clone size: .; D gene: .; J gene: TRBJ2-2; CDR3 protein: CASSLAAFVTGELFF; CDR3 DNA: TGTGCCAGCAGCTTAGCGGCTTTTGTCACCGGGGAGCTGTTTTTT
V gene: TRBV5-4; clone size: .; D gene: TRBD2; J gene: TRBJ2-1; CDR3 protein: CASSPGGLVINEQFF; CDR3 DNA: TGTGCCAGCAGCCCGGGGGGACTAGTTATAAATGAGCAGTTCTTC
V gene: TRBV7-2; clone size: .; D gene: TRBD1; J gene: TRBJ2-2; CDR3 protein: CASSLMGVGTGNTGELFF; CDR3 DNA: TGTGCCAGCAGCTTAATGGGGGTCGGGACAGGGAACACCGGGGAGCTGTTTTTT
V gene: TRBV28; clone size: once; D gene: .; J gene: TRBJ1-2; CDR3 protein: CASRQRANYGYTF; CDR3 DNA: TGTGCCAGTAGACAGAGAGCTAACTATGGCTACACCTTC
V gene: TRBV6-5; clone size: medium-sized; D gene: .; J gene: TRBJ2-7; CDR3 protein: CASSGTGYEQYF; CDR3 DNA: TGTGCCAGCAGTGGAACAGGGTACGAGCAGTACTTC
V gene: TRBV5-4; clone size: .; D gene: .; J gene: TRBJ2-5; CDR3 protein: CASSWSGRVETQYF; CDR3 DNA: TGTGCCAGCAGCTGGAGTGGCAGGGTTGAGACCCAGTACTTC
V gene: TRBV29-1; clone size: .; D gene: TRBD1; J gene: TRBJ2-2; CDR3 protein: CSVAGQGNTGELFF; CDR3 DNA: TGCAGCGTTGCAGGACAGGGCAACACCGGGGAGCTGTTTTTT
V gene: TRBV5-4; clone size: .; D gene: TRBD1; J gene: TRBJ2-2; CDR3 protein: CASSPRDRYTGELFF; CDR3 DNA: TGTGCCAGCAGCCCCCGGGACAGATACACCGGGGAGCTGTTTTTT
V gene: TRBV11-2; clone size: few; D gene: TRBD1; J gene: TRBJ2-5; CDR3 protein: CASSYRQGQETQYF; CDR3 DNA: TGTGCCAGCAGCTACAGACAGGGCCAAGAGACCCAGTACTTC
V gene: TRBV5-1; clone size: .; D gene: TRBD2; J gene: TRBJ2-7; CDR3 protein: CASSSSSGPAYEQYF; CDR3 DNA: TGCGCCAGCAGCTCCTCTAGCGGGCCTGCCTACGAGCAGTACTTC
V gene: TRBV7-3; clone size: .; D gene: .; J gene: TRBJ2-1; CDR3 protein: CASSPSDSSYNEQFF; CDR3 DNA: TGTGCCAGCAGCCCTAGTGACAGCTCCTACAATGAGCAGTTCTTC
V gene: TRBV7-9; clone size: .; D gene: TRBD1; J gene: TRBJ2-5; CDR3 protein: CASRSGQERETQYF; CDR3 DNA: TGTGCCAGCAGATCCGGACAGGAACGAGAGACCCAGTACTTC
V gene: TRBV2; clone size: .; D gene: TRBD2; J gene: TRBJ2-7; CDR3 protein: CASSTGTSGREQYF; CDR3 DNA: TGTGCCAGCAGTACCGGGACTAGCGGGAGAGAGCAGTACTTC
V gene: TRBV4-2; clone size: .; D gene: .; J gene: TRBJ2-7; CDR3 protein: CASSQDKILDYSYEQYF; CDR3 DNA: TGTGCCAGCAGCCAAGATAAGATTCTCGACTACTCCTACGAGCAGTACTTC
V gene: TRBV7-3; clone size: few; D gene: TRBD2; J gene: TRBJ2-1; CDR3 protein: CASSLRLGRLGGGAGEQFF; CDR3 DNA: TGTGCCAGCAGCTTAAGGCTAGGTCGGTTAGGCGGGGGGGCCGGTGAGCAGTTCTTC
V gene: TRBV7-3; clone size: .; D gene: .; J gene: TRBJ2-1; CDR3 protein: CASSLSTGSSYNEQFF; CDR3 DNA: TGTGCCAGCAGCCTCAGCACAGGGAGCTCCTACAATGAGCAGTTCTTC
V gene: TRBV6-1; clone size: .; D gene: .; J gene: TRBJ2-1; CDR3 protein: CASSEGGTHYNEQFF; CDR3 DNA: TGTGCCAGCAGTGAAGGTGGGACACACTACAATGAGCAGTTCTTC
V gene: TRBV28; clone size: few; D gene: .; J gene: TRBJ1-1; CDR3 protein: CASSVFLEAFF; CDR3 DNA: TGTGCCAGCAGTGTGTTTCTTGAAGCTTTCTTT
V gene: TRBV19; clone size: once; D gene: .; J gene: TRBJ2-5; CDR3 protein: CASSGPGTQYF; CDR3 DNA: TGTGCCAGTAGTGGCCCAGGGACCCAGTACTTC
V gene: TRBV10-1; clone size: .; D gene: .; J gene: TRBJ2-7; CDR3 protein: CASSVGLGPYEQYF; CDR3 DNA: TGCGCCAGCAGTGTGGGGCTAGGACCCTACGAGCAGTACTTC
V gene: TRBV28; clone size: .; D gene: .; J gene: TRBJ2-1; CDR3 protein: CASSSPSLNEQFF; CDR3 DNA: TGTGCCAGCAGTTCCCCTAGTTTGAATGAGCAGTTCTTC
V gene: TRBV19; clone size: .; D gene: .; J gene: TRBJ2-7; CDR3 protein: CASSPVFAAGVSEQYF; CDR3 DNA: TGTGCCAGTAGTCCCGTTTTCGCCGCAGGGGTTAGCGAGCAGTACTTC
V gene: TRBV5-6; clone size: few; D gene: TRBD1; J gene: TRBJ2-1; CDR3 protein: CASSLVGQGASNEQFF; CDR3 DNA: TGTGCCAGCAGCTTGGTTGGACAGGGGGCGAGTAATGAGCAGTTCTTC
V gene: TRBV28; clone size: .; D gene: TRBD1; J gene: TRBJ1-2; CDR3 protein: CASRTGQGADGYTF; CDR3 DNA: TGTGCCAGCAGAACCGGACAGGGGGCAGATGGCTACACCTTC